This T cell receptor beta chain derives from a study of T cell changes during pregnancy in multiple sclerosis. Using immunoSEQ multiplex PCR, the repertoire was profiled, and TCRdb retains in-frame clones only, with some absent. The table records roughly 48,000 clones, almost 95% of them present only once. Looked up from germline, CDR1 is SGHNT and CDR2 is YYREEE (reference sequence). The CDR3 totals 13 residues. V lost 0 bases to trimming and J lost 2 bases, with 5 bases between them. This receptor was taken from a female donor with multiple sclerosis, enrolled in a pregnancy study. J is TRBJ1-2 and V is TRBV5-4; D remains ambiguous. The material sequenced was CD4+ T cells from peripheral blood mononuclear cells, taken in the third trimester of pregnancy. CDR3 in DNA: TGTGCCAGCAGCTTGGTACAGAACTATGGCTACACCTTC. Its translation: CASSLVQNYGYTF.